The present entry profiles one TCR beta chain with its context. Only in-frame clones appear in the TCRdb table, and some are missing; sequencing was by immunoSEQ multiplex PCR. The sample has 70,000 to 95,000 clones; approximately 94% are singletons. This entry belongs to a study of OX40 agonist ivuxolimab in advanced cancers. V lost 4 bases and J lost 2; bases outside the gene matches: 5. The CDR3 loop spans 16 amino acids. Germline V gene sequence: CDR1 SGHAT, CDR2 FQNNGV. The input for sequencing was CD4+ or CD8+ T cells sorted from blood, taken in a trial of the OX40 agonist ivuxolimab. The clonotype originates from an adult with an advanced solid tumor such as melanoma, head and neck, liver or kidney cancer. The J gene is TRBJ2-7, the V gene TRBV11-2; TRBD2 matches 13 bases. The CDR3 DNA follows: TGTGCCAGCAGCTCCCCGACTAGCGGGAGGCCCTACGAGCAGTACTTC. Protein sequence: CASSSPTSGRPYEQYF. The complete variable domain, with remaining parts taken from reference TRBV11-2 and TRBJ2-7, reads EAGVAQSPRYKIIEKRQSVAFWCNPISGHATLYWYQQILGQGPKLLIQFQNNGVVDDSQLPKDRFSAERLKGVDSTLKIQPAKLEDSAVYLCASSSPTSGRPYEQYFGPGTRLTVT.